This passage covers 29 T cell receptor beta chains from one sample sequenced in a study of beta chain features in type 1 diabetes. The authors reverse transcribed all of the isolated RNA, so sequencing captured expressed TCRB transcripts. Generated by immunoSEQ multiplex PCR, the TCRdb table keeps only in-frame clones and is missing some. Counted here are over 300,000 clones, approximately 9.7% occurring once; the ten biggest clones make up roughly 1%. The antigens these receptors bind are not known. Study-wide results and limits: In every one of the four CD4+ subsets, TCRB CDR3s were moderately but significantly shorter in Type 1 diabetes patients.

The sequencing input was central memory CD4+ T cells from blood. The receptor source for this set is a man aged 25 to 40 with type 1 diabetes.

As regards this clone: The sample carries other DNA sequences with the same CDR3. The chain has TRBV7-2 and TRBJ1-4; 9 nucleotides agree with TRBD1. Germline CDR1 is SGHTA and CDR2 is FQGNSA. This CDR3 spans 15 amino acids. Germline trimming cut 4 bases from V and 8 bases from J; bases unmatched to any gene: 8. As DNA, the CDR3 is TGTGCCAGCAGCTCAGCACAGGGGGCGGGGGAAAAACTGTTTTTT. It is translated as CASSSAQGAGEKLFF.

This sequence joins TRBV5-1 and TRBJ2-3, with TRBD2 identical over 7 bases. The ends lost 7 bases at V and 3 bases at J; junction bases unmatched: 5. This CDR3 contains 13 residues. Germline V gene lookup returns CDR1 SGHRS and CDR2 YFSETQ. CDR3 sequence: CASAPGGTDTQYF. The CDR3 DNA reads as TGCGCCAGCGCACCCGGGGGGACAGATACGCAGTATTTT.

This clone was seen more than once but under ten times. This chain uses TRBV9 with TRBJ1-2; 7 bases map to TRBD1. The germline CDR1 and CDR2 sequences are SGDLS and YYNGEE. V was clipped by 3 bases and J by 8 bases; unmatched bases: 13. The CDR3 contains 15 residues. The CDR3 nucleotides are TGTGCCAGCAGCGGAGGGACAGACGTTCTCGGGGGCTACACCTTC. Translation gives CASSGGTDVLGGYTF.

This clone was recorded many times. The chain employs TRBV6-6 and TRBJ2-1; maybe TRBD2 (5 bases). The CDR3 covers 15 residues. Trimming took 6 bases from V and 6 from J, leaving 18 bases between them. Looked up from germline, CDR1 is MNHNY and CDR2 is SVGAGI (reference sequence). Here the CDR3 DNA reads TGTGCCAGCAGGTCAGCTGATCGGGAATCCAATGAGCAGTTCTTC. It translates to CASRSADRESNEQFF.

The chain links TRBV29-1 to TRBJ2-5; TRBD1 matches 8 bases. In germline, CDR1 is SQVTM, CDR2 ANQGSEA. Trimming took 7 bases from V and 5 from J; bases not matched to a gene: 9. The CDR3 length is 13 residues. CDR3 amino acids: CSAMGQAHETQYF. CDR3 nucleotides: TGCAGCGCCATGGGACAGGCCCACGAGACCCAGTACTTC.

This clone came up a few times. This sequence joins TRBV7-2 and TRBJ1-5; maybe TRBD1 (5 bases). The germline CDR1 and CDR2 sequences are SGHTA and FQGNSA. V lost 1 base, J lost 6 bases, and 10 bases lay in between. This CDR3 contains 14 residues. CDR3 DNA sequence: TGTGCCAGCAGCTTAGGCCCAGGGAGTCAGCCCCAGCATTTT. Translation: CASSLGPGSQPQHF. Full variable domain (outside the CDR3, taken from reference TRBV7-2 and TRBJ1-5): GAGVSQSPSNKVTEKGKDVELRCDPISGHTALYWYRQSLGQGLEFLIYFQGNSAPDKSGLPSDRFSAERTGGSVSTLTIQRTQQEDSAVYLCASSLGPGSQPQHFGDGTRLSIL.

This clone was counted a few times. The chain links TRBV4-3 to TRBJ2-4; TRBD2 might be the D (5 bases). The CDR3 consists of 19 residues. Germline CDR1 reads LGHNA; CDR2 reads YSLEER. V lost 0 bases to trimming and J lost 0 bases, with 18 bases between them. CDR3 sequence: CASSQDRGRADLAKNIQYF. DNA of the CDR3: TGCGCCAGCAGCCAAGATCGGGGTAGGGCCGATCTAGCCAAAAACATTCAGTACTTC.

This clone was detected many times. This sample also contains other DNA sequences that code for the same CDR3. The genes are TRBV19 and TRBJ1-1; possible D gene TRBD1, 5 bases. The CDR3 is 14 amino acids. Deletions cut 5 bases from V and 0 bases from J, with 10 bases between. Per the germline V gene, CDR1 is LNHDA and CDR2 is SQIVND (reference sequence). CDR3 sequence (DNA): TGTGCCAGTAGTCCCGCGGGGCTGAACACTGAAGCTTTCTTT. Protein: CASSPAGLNTEAFF.

This clone was seen a few times. The V gene is TRBV2, the J gene TRBJ1-1; D is unresolved. The germline gives CDR1 SNHLY, CDR2 FYNNEI. Trimming stripped 3 bases from V and 0 bases from J, with 5 bases between. The CDR3 is made up of 13 amino acids. The CDR3 bases are TGTGCCAGCAGTGACAGGTTGAACACTGAAGCTTTCTTT. Translated: CASSDRLNTEAFF.

Worth noting for this clone: The sample holds other DNA sequences that translate to the same CDR3. The genes are TRBV4-3 and TRBJ1-5, with TRBD1 matching 7 bases. CDR3 length equals 14 residues. The V segment lost 1 base and the J segment 6 bases; nucleotides outside the gene matches: 3. Germline lookup yields CDR1 LGHNA and CDR2 YSLEER. In DNA, the CDR3 is TGCGCCAGCAGCCAAGGACAGGGCGGTCAGCCCCAGCATTTT. Its translation: CASSQGQGGQPQHF.

V gene TRBV10-1 combines with J gene TRBJ2-3; no clear D. The V end was cut by 4 bases, the J end by 3 bases, with 5 bases between. The CDR3 consists of 12 residues. Germline assignment: CDR1 WNHNN and CDR2 SYGVQD (reference sequence). CDR3 amino acids: CASSGWTDTQYF. For the CDR3, the DNA is TGCGCCAGCAGTGGGTGGACAGATACGCAGTATTTT.

This clone was observed many times. V and J are TRBV11-2 and TRBJ2-7; no firm D call. Germline assignment: CDR1 SGHAT and CDR2 FQNNGV. The CDR3 sequence is 13 residues long. Trimming took 3 bases from V and 6 from J, leaving 12 bases between them. Here the CDR3 DNA reads TGTGCCAGCAGCTTTGGGGTTGTAGGCGAGCAGTACTTC. As protein: CASSFGVVGEQYF.

This clone came up a few times. The genes are TRBV5-1 and TRBJ2-3; 13 bases are a match to TRBD2. This CDR3 is 18 amino acids long. J lost 0 bases, V lost 4 bases, and 8 bases had no gene match. Germline V gene data show CDR1 as SGHRS and CDR2 as YFSETQ. CDR3 protein: CASSPGLAGKTSTDTQYF. The CDR3 DNA sequence: TGCGCCAGCAGCCCGGGACTAGCGGGGAAAACTAGCACAGATACGCAGTATTTT.

This clone was seen repeatedly, ten times or more. V and J are TRBV10-2 and TRBJ1-1; D gene ambiguous. V was cut by 5 bases and J by 0 bases, with 7 bases left in between. Germline-derived CDR1 and CDR2 are WSHSY and SAAADI. The CDR3 has 13 amino acids. CDR3 bases: TGCGCCAGCAGTATAGGAGTGAACACTGAAGCTTTCTTT. Translated, it gives CASSIGVNTEAFF.

The gene calls are TRBV6-1 and TRBJ1-4; 7 positions agree with TRBD1. Germline V CDR1 and CDR2: MNHNS, SASEGT. Unmatched junction bases numbered 10, after V lost 4 bases and J lost 2 bases. The CDR3 runs 17 residues. This CDR3 reads CASSADLTGATNEKLFF. Here the CDR3 DNA reads TGTGCCAGCAGTGCTGATCTAACAGGGGCGACTAATGAAAAACTGTTTTTT.

This clone occurred a few times. CDR3 bases: TGTGCCAGCAGCCCGGAGGCGGGCGGGGAGCTGTTTTTT. Translated: CASSPEAGGELFF. This sequence joins TRBV7-2 and TRBJ2-2; D possibly corresponds to TRBD2 (5 bases). V dropped 5 bases and J dropped 7 bases, with 11 bases sitting between them. This CDR3 region has 13 residues. Germline values: CDR1 SGHTA, CDR2 FQGNSA.

The rearrangement joins TRBV15 to TRBJ2-1; 8 nucleotides line up with TRBD2. The trim removed 5 bases at V and 8 bases at J, leaving 5 bases unmatched. The CDR3 length is 13 residues. Per germline, CDR1 LNHNV and CDR2 YYDKDF (reference sequence). The CDR3 DNA is TGTGCCACCAGCCCCAACGGGGGGGATGAGCAGTTCTTC. Amino acid sequence: CATSPNGGDEQFF.

As concerns this clone: The sample has other DNA sequences that encode this CDR3 too. V usage is TRBV7-2 and J usage is TRBJ1-1, with 11 bases that match TRBD1. V gave up 3 bases and J gave up 4 bases; unmatched junction bases: 1. CDR1 and CDR2 (germline): SGHTA, FQGNSA. CDR3 size: 14 residues. This CDR3 reads CASSLDRGRTEAFF. CDR3 bases: TGTGCCAGCAGCTTGGACAGGGGGCGCACTGAAGCTTTCTTT.

This clone was detected a few times. The chain is built from TRBV11-2 and TRBJ2-3; maybe TRBD1 (6 bases). CDR3 length: 13 residues. Germline V CDR1 and CDR2: SGHAT, FQNNGV. V was pared by 7 bases and J by 2 bases, with 10 bases between. This CDR3 is CASNAGATDTQYF. The CDR3 DNA reads as TGTGCCAGCAACGCAGGGGCCACAGATACGCAGTATTTT.

The genes are TRBV6-6 and TRBJ1-2; D is unclear. Between the trimmed V and J ends, which lost 6 bases and 8 bases, there was a span of 13 bases. Per the germline V gene, CDR1 is MNHNY and CDR2 is SVGAGI (reference sequence). The CDR3 is made up of 12 amino acids. For the CDR3, the DNA is TGTGCCAGCAGAACAGTCGTAGGGGGCTACACCTTC. This codes for CASRTVVGGYTF.

The rearrangement joins TRBV15 to TRBJ1-6; D possibly corresponds to TRBD1 (6 bases). Germline V gene lookup returns CDR1 LNHNV and CDR2 YYDKDF (reference sequence). The CDR3 extends over 15 amino acids. V was shortened by 0 bases and J by 7 bases, with 10 bases between the two germline ends. CDR3 loop: CATSRDPGGNSPLHF. DNA for the CDR3: TGTGCCACCAGCAGAGATCCTGGGGGCAATTCACCCCTCCACTTT.

This clone was seen a few times. This chain connects TRBV6-5 to TRBJ2-7; 12 bases match TRBD2. Trimming removed 6 bases from V and 12 bases from J; junction bases left unmatched: 6. This CDR3 has 12 residues. CDR1 and CDR2 (germline): MNHEY, SVGAGI. The CDR3, as DNA: TGTGCCAGCAGCCCTGGACTAGCGGGGAGGTACTTC. Translating it yields CASSPGLAGRYF.

This clone came up a few times. CDR3 sequence (DNA): TGTGCCAGCAGCCGAACGGGACAGGGTTCCTACGAGCAGTACTTC. Translation: CASSRTGQGSYEQYF. This sequence joins TRBV9 and TRBJ2-5; 9 nucleotides match TRBD1. The tail of the sequence fits TRBJ2-7 better, so the J call may be wrong. The CDR3 has 15 amino acids. Germline V gene lookup returns CDR1 SGDLS and CDR2 YYNGEE.

The V gene is TRBV2, the J gene TRBJ2-3; either TRBD1 or TRBD2 may supply D (6 bases each). Germline V gene sequence: CDR1 SNHLY, CDR2 FYNNEI. Trimming left V 3 bases short and J 6 bases short, with 10 bases between. The CDR3 totals 13 residues. CDR3 sequence (DNA): TGTGCCAGCAGTGATAGGGGGAGGGATACGCAGTATTTT. Its protein is CASSDRGRDTQYF.

Worth noting for this clone: Other DNA sequences within the sample encode an identical CDR3. The chain recombines TRBV9 with TRBJ2-1; 7 bases line up with TRBD1. This CDR3 is 15 amino acids long. Trimming cost V 0 bases and J 2 bases; bases outside gene matches: 2. CDR1 and CDR2 (germline): SGDLS, YYNGEE. The CDR3 sequence: CASSVGQGTYNEQFF. As DNA, the CDR3 is TGTGCCAGCAGCGTAGGACAGGGCACCTACAATGAGCAGTTCTTC. Full variable domain (outside the CDR3, taken from reference TRBV9 and TRBJ2-1): DSGVTQTPKHLITATGQRVTLRCSPRSGDLSVYWYQQSLDQGLQFLIQYYNGEERAKGNILERFSAQQFPDLHSELNLSSLELGDSALYFCASSVGQGTYNEQFFGPGTRLTVL.

This clone was seen repeatedly, ten times or more. The V call is TRBV4-3, the J call TRBJ1-3, with 7 bases fitting TRBD1. The length of the CDR3 is 15 residues. Germline CDR1 is LGHNA and CDR2 is YSLEER. Losses at the gene ends were 0 bases for V and 3 bases for J; bases not matched to a gene: 2. The CDR3 is CASSQDRGFGNTIYF. The CDR3 DNA reads as TGCGCCAGCAGCCAAGACAGGGGGTTTGGAAACACCATATATTTT.

In regard to this clone: Distinct nucleotide sequences in the sample also encode this CDR3. The rearrangement uses TRBV5-1 and TRBJ2-3, with 10 positions matching TRBD2. The junction had 3 bases not matched to a gene; V was cut back by 0 bases and J by 2 bases. From germline, CDR1 is SGHRS and CDR2 YFSETQ. The CDR3 contains 16 residues. CDR3 residues: CASSLATSGDTDTQYF. The CDR3, as DNA: TGCGCCAGCAGCTTGGCCACTAGCGGGGACACAGATACGCAGTATTTT.

This clone was counted between two and nine times. The chain has TRBV6-6 and TRBJ2-1; D is uncertain. Trimming cost V 5 bases and J 5 bases, with 10 bases left between them. This CDR3 spans 13 amino acids. Germline CDR1 reads MNHNY; CDR2 reads SVGAGI (reference sequence). Written as DNA, the CDR3 is TGTGCCAGCAGTCCCCCGACCAACAATGAGCAGTTCTTC. It codes for CASSPPTNNEQFF.

This clone was counted between two and nine times. The chain uses TRBV18 and TRBJ2-2; D is ambiguous. The ends were cut back, 5 bases at V and 1 base at J, with 5 bases in the middle. Germline V gives CDR1 KGHSH, CDR2 LQKENI. CDR3 length: 13 residues. The CDR3 DNA sequence: TGTGCCAGCTCAAAGGGGAACACCGGGGAGCTGTTTTTT. Residues: CASSKGNTGELFF.